What follows are 3 T cell receptor beta chains derived from one specimen sequenced in a study of tumor-infiltrating lymphocytes in primary liver carcinoma (dated 2017 in TCRdb). Without any cell sorting, total RNA and DNA were extracted together from about 20-30 mg of bulk tissue using the AllPrep DNA/RNA mini kit. Sequenced using an Illumina HiSeq 2500. TCRbeta-specific cDNA was reverse-transcribed from 500 ng total RNA using a constant-region primer and ProtoScript II reverse transcriptase. Construction of the TCRbeta libraries relied on three nested rounds of multiplex PCR, following a slightly modified ARM-PCR procedure. The first two PCR rounds used multiplex TRBV1-TRBV30 forward primers with a Cbeta reverse primer, each for around 10 cycles. TCRdb handled the public reads itself, with Q25 trimming in fastp and clone calling in MiXCR, and kept productive beta chains. Rows with a matching CDR3 protein are joined into one entry that keeps the most common DNA and genes. The sample table records about 48,000 distinct CDR3 sequences; about three quarters of these occur just once. About a quarter of the sample rests with the top ten.

The sequencing input was liver tumor tissue from sampling region 3. The meaning of the sample's cell subset or site label: tumor region T3, left-lateral pole. These receptors all come from a man in his forties with primary liver carcinoma and hepatitis B virus infection.

The chain employs TRBV28 and TRBJ2-7; D unresolved. The length of the CDR3 is 13 residues. Germline V gives CDR1 MDHEN, CDR2 SYDVKM. Written as DNA, the CDR3 is TGTATCAGCAGTCCAGGACGGATCCTCCAAGGGTACTTC. It specifies CISSPGRILQGYF.

V usage is TRBV28 and J usage is TRBJ2-3; D is ambiguous. Deletions cut 2 bases from V and 3 bases from J, with 6 bases between. CDR3 size: 13 residues. The germline V gene encodes CDR1 MDHEN and CDR2 SYDVKM. The CDR3 bases are TGTGCCAGCAGTTTACGTAGTACAGATACGCAGTATTTT. It encodes CASSLRSTDTQYF. Full variable domain (rest looked up from reference TRBV28 and TRBJ2-3): DVKVTQSSRYLVKRTGEKVFLECVQDMDHENMFWYRQDPGLGLRLIYFSYDVKMKEKGDIPEGYSVSREKKERFSLILESASTNQTSMYLCASSLRSTDTQYFGPGTRLTVL.

With respect to this clonotype: The conserved closing phenylalanine or tryptophan is absent in this CDR3, likely reflecting a read error. The DNA is omitted, as the CDR3 cannot be located on it reliably, and the CDR3 follows TCRdb's listing. J is TRBJ2-3 and V is TRBV11-1; TRBD2 is the table's D call and was not checked against the DNA. Per germline, CDR1 SGHAT and CDR2 FQDESV (reference sequence). The CDR3 comprises 16 residues, both ends counted. CDR3 region: CASSKGLAVSIDTKYL.